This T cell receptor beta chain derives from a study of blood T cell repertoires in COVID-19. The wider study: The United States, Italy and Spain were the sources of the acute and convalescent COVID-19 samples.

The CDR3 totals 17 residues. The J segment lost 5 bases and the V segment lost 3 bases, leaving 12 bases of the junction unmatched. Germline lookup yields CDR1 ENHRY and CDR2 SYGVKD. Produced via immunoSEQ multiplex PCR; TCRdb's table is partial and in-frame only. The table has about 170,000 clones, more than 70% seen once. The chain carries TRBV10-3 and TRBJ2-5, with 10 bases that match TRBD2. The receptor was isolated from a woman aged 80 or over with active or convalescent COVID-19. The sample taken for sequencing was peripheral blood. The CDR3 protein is CAISDLSSGGPRETQYF. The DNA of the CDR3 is TGTGCCATCAGTGACTTGTCTAGCGGGGGCCCACGGGAGACCCAGTACTTC.